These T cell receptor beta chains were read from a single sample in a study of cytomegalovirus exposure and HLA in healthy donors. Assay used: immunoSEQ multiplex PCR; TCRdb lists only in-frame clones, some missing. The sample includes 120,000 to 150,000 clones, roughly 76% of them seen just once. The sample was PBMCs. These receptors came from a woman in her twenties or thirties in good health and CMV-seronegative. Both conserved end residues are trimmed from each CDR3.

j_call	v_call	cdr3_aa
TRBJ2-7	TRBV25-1	ASSQQTGASHEQY
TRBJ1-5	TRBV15	ATSSDRSQPQH
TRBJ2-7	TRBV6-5	ASSFRTTPYEQY
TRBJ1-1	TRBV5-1	ASSLGTGEDTEAF
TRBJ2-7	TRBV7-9	ASSFGQGIYEQY
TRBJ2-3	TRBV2	ASSEITGGVADTQY
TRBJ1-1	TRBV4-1	ASSQEKGLEAF
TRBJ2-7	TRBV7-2	ASSLGGGIHEQY
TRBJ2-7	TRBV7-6	ASAGLGGGEQY
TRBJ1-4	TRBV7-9	ASSPPARGGEKLF
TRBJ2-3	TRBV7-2	ASRGGGFPDTQY
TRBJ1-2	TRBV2	ASSVGSDYGYT
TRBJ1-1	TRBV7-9	ASSLLTGDTEAF
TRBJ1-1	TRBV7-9	ASSRQFNTEAF
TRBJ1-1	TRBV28	ASSPPSGNTEAF
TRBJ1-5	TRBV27	ASSRGSNQPQH
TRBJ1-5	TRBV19	ASSIAVYSNQPQH
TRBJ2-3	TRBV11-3	ASSSSGVLSDTQY
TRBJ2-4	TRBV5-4	ASSPLGQGDKNIQY
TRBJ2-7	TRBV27	ASSPNSYEQY
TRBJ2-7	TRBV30	AWARDSQREKQY
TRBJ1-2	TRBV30	ARDSGQGLYGYT
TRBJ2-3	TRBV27	ASSSFPDTQY
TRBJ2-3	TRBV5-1	ASSLAARFTDTQY
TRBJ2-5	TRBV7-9	SSSPLPGRAQETQY
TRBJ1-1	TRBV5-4	ASSHTHVNTEAF
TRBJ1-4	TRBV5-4	ASSLGTGEDEKLF
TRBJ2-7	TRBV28	ASSQLPGQGAEQY
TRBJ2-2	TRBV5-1	ASSFLEGQANTGELF
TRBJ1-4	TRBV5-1	ASSLLGSGLGEKLF
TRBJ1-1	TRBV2	ASSEKATGGTEAF
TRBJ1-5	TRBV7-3	ASSLTGGVGQPQH
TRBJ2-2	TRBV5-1	ASSLDRAFTGELF
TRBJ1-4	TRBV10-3	AISDPTGPNEKLF
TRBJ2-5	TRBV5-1	ASSGGDASWETQY
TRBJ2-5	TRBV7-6	ASSFTRQLTETQY
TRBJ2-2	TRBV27	ASSLSGLAGELF
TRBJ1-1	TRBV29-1	SVESDRDHTEAF
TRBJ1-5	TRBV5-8	ASSAGTLNQPQH
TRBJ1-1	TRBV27	ASSPGSGRTEAF
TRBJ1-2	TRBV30	AWSHSQPGYT
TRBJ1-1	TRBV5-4	ASSLVTAYNTEAF
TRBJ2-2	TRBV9	ASSVGASGAGELF
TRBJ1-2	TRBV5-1	ASSFGQGALYGYT
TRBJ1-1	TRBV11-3	ASSLSSVQGGSEAF
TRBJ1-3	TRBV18	ASSPGGSGNTIY
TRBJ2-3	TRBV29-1	SVPGLGAWSQY
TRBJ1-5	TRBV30	AWSVRAEQPQH
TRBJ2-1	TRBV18	ASSRRDSYNEQF
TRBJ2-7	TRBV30	AWSPRGGGQY
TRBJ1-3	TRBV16	ASSQFDSLSGNTIY
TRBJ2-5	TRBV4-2	ASSQAGGGETQY
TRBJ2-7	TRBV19	ASSRDSHYEQY
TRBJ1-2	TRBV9	ASSARTGNYGYT
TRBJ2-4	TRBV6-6	ASSYSREQY
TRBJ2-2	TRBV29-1	SVGQINTGELF
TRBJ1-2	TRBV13	ASSSRGQDGSYT